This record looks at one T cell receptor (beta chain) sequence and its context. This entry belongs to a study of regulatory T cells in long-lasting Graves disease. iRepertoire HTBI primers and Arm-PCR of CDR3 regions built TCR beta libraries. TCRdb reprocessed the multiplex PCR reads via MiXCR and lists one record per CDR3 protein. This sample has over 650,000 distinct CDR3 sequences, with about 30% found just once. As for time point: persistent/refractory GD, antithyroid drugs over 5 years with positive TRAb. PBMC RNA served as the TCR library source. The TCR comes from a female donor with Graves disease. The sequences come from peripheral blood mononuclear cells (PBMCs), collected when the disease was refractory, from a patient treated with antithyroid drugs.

The CDR3 DNA is TGTGCCAGTAGTCAATCCGGGACAGTTCGGAATCAGCCCCAGCATTTT. It specifies CASSQSGTVRNQPQHF. The chain links TRBV19 to TRBJ1-5; 7 positions match TRBD1. J was trimmed by 4 bases and V by 5 bases; bases with no gene match: 11. The germline V gene has CDR1 LNHDA and CDR2 SQIVND (reference sequence). The CDR3 consists of 16 residues.